Below are 5 T cell receptor beta chains sequenced from a single sample in a study of shared clonotypes between healthy human individuals (dated by TCRdb to the early 2020s). The library was built by means of the immunoSEQ multiplex PCR assay. In its TCRdb copy, this immuneACCESS table keeps in-frame sequences only and misses some clones. Where compared with another copy, unresolved V genes explain less than half of these, and the others have no known cause. The sample includes about 2 million clones, with 85% to 95% observed a single time. The biggest ten clones account for about 0.13% of the sample. The specimen was naive CD4+ T cells sorted from blood. Reading the label with the study, this specimen's cell subset or site is: CD45RA+ positively selected. The receptor set was obtained from a young man in good health.

As for this clone: At one end the junction does not follow the germline gene, possibly because of a read error. V usage is TRBV7-7 and J usage is TRBJ2-5; 9 positions match TRBD2. The CDR3 is 15 residues long. CDR1 and CDR2 (germline): SSHAT, FNYEAQ (reference sequence). This chain's CDR3 is CASSLWRGGRETQYF. Written as DNA, the CDR3 is TGTGCTAGCAGCTTATGGCGGGGGGGCCGAGAGACCCAGTACTTC. The whole variable domain, remainder taken from reference TRBV7-7 and TRBJ2-5, is GAGVSQSPRYKVTKRGQDVTLRCDPISSHATLYWYQQALGQGPEFLTYFNYEAQPDKSGLPSDRFSAERPEGSISTLTIQRTEQRDSAMYRCASSLWRGGRETQYFGPGTRLLVL.

The genes are TRBV20-1 and TRBJ2-1; 7 bases agree with TRBD1. Germline V CDR1 and CDR2: DFQATT, SNEGSKA (reference sequence). V shed 7 bases, J shed 5 bases, and the junction held 2 bases outside the gene matches. The CDR3 consists of 11 residues. The CDR3 bases are TGCAGTGGACAGGGTGACAATGAGCAGTTCTTC. Protein: CSGQGDNEQFF.

As concerns this clone: This CDR3 is also generated by other DNA sequences in the sample. This sequence joins TRBV5-1 and TRBJ2-7; maybe TRBD2 (6 bases). V lost 4 bases and J lost 2, with 7 bases in between. Germline CDR1 is SGHRS and CDR2 is YFSETQ. The CDR3 loop spans 12 amino acids. The CDR3 nucleotides are TGCGCCAGCAGCCCGGGAGCCTACGAGCAGTACTTC. It yields the protein CASSPGAYEQYF.

The V call is TRBV19, the J call TRBJ2-3; 7 bases are a match to TRBD1. This CDR3 is built from 12 residues. Germline trimming cut 0 bases from V and 9 bases from J; bases unmatched to any gene: 0. In germline, CDR1 is LNHDA, CDR2 SQIVND (reference sequence). The CDR3 here is CASSIETGTQYF. In DNA form, the CDR3 reads TGTGCCAGTAGTATAGAGACAGGGACGCAGTATTTT. The variable domain in full, with the rest retrieved from reference TRBV19 and TRBJ2-3, is DGGITQSPKYLFRKEGQNVTLSCEQNLNHDAMYWYRQDPGQGLRLIYYSQIVNDFQKGDIAEGYSVSREKKESFPLTVTSAQKNPTAFYLCASSIETGTQYFGPGTRLTVL.

This clone appeared a single time. This chain joins TRBV6-1 and TRBJ1-5, with no clear D. Germline lookup yields CDR1 MNHNS and CDR2 SASEGT. There are 15 residues in the CDR3. V gave up 8 bases and J gave up 3 bases, with 17 bases separating them. The CDR3 sequence: CASATSGLVNQPQHF. Written as DNA, the CDR3 is TGTGCCAGCGCCACCTCGGGTTTGGTCAATCAGCCCCAGCATTTT.